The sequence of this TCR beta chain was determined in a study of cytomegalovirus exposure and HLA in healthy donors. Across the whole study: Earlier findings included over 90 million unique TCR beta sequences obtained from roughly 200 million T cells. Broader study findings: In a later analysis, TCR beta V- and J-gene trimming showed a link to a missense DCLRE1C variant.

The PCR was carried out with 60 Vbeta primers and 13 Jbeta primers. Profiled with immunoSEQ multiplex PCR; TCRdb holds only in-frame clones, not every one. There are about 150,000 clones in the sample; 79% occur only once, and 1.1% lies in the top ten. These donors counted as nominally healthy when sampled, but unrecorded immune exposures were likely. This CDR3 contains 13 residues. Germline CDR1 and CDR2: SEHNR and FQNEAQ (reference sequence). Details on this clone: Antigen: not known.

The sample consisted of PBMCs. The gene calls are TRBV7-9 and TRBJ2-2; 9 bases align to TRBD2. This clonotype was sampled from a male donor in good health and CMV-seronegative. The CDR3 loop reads CSPSAGGTGELFF. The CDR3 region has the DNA TGTTCCCCCTCGGCGGGGGGGACCGGGGAGCTGTTTTTT.